This is a list of T cell receptor beta chains from one sample in a study of T cell responses to AZD1222 COVID-19 vaccine. The method was immunoSEQ multiplex PCR; TCRdb's version includes in-frame clones alone and lacks a portion of them. This table holds about 100,000 clones, about 85% found once. The sample was peripheral blood, taken 28 days after the second AZD1222 dose. The receptors here all came from an adult who received the AZD1222 COVID-19 vaccine. The CDR3 runs from the conserved cysteine through the conserved F or W. Fields, in order: J gene, V gene, clone size, CDR3 length, D gene, CDR3 DNA, CDR3 protein. The D gene is left open where the match is weak. For some rows the clone size is stated as once, few or many, or as a class when expanded; others skip it.

j_call: TRBJ1-5; v_call: TRBV19; clone_size: .; cdr3_length: 14; d_call: TRBD1; cdr3_nt: TGTGCCAGTAGTCTCGGACAGGGGTATCAGCCCCAGCATTTT; cdr3_aa: CASSLGQGYQPQHF
j_call: TRBJ2-1; v_call: TRBV19; clone_size: .; cdr3_length: 17; d_call: TRBD1; cdr3_nt: TGTGCCAGTAGCCGCCCTACCGGGACAGGGGGGAACAATGAGCAGTTCTTC; cdr3_aa: CASSRPTGTGGNNEQFF
j_call: TRBJ1-2; v_call: TRBV28; clone_size: .; cdr3_length: 17; d_call: TRBD1; cdr3_nt: TGTGCCAGCAGTTTTGCCGGGACAGGGGATATTGGTGACGGCTACACCTTC; cdr3_aa: CASSFAGTGDIGDGYTF
j_call: TRBJ1-6; v_call: TRBV28; clone_size: .; cdr3_length: 12; d_call: .; cdr3_nt: TGTGCCAGCACCCTAGAAGATTCACCCCTCCACTTT; cdr3_aa: CASTLEDSPLHF
j_call: TRBJ2-1; v_call: TRBV28; clone_size: .; cdr3_length: 15; d_call: .; cdr3_nt: TGTGCCATAACGGGATTTGCTAGCGATTTTAATGAGCAGTTCTTC; cdr3_aa: CAITGFASDFNEQFF
j_call: TRBJ1-5; v_call: TRBV30; clone_size: .; cdr3_length: 14; d_call: .; cdr3_nt: TGTGCCTGGAGTGTCCCCGGGGGCGGTCAGCCCCAGCATTTT; cdr3_aa: CAWSVPGGGQPQHF
j_call: TRBJ2-7; v_call: TRBV18; clone_size: .; cdr3_length: 16; d_call: TRBD1; cdr3_nt: TGTGCCAGCTCACCACCCGGGACAGGGATCCCCTACGAGCAGTACTTC; cdr3_aa: CASSPPGTGIPYEQYF
j_call: TRBJ1-5; v_call: TRBV18; clone_size: .; cdr3_length: 15; d_call: TRBD1; cdr3_nt: TGTGCCAGCTCACCGACGACAGGGGTGAATCAGCCCCAGCATTTT; cdr3_aa: CASSPTTGVNQPQHF
j_call: TRBJ1-4; v_call: TRBV30; clone_size: .; cdr3_length: 14; d_call: TRBD1; cdr3_nt: TGTGCCTGGGCCAGACAGGGATTTAATGAAAAACTGTTTTTT; cdr3_aa: CAWARQGFNEKLFF
j_call: TRBJ1-3; v_call: TRBV19; clone_size: .; cdr3_length: 13; d_call: .; cdr3_nt: TGTGCCAGTATCGATGACTCTGGAAACACCATATATTTT; cdr3_aa: CASIDDSGNTIYF
j_call: TRBJ1-4; v_call: TRBV3-1/TRBV3-2; clone_size: once; cdr3_length: 15; d_call: .; cdr3_nt: TGTGCCAGCAGCCCTTCCGGGGCTCCGAATGAAAAACTGTTTTTT; cdr3_aa: CASSPSGAPNEKLFF
j_call: TRBJ1-5; v_call: TRBV7-9; clone_size: .; cdr3_length: 15; d_call: .; cdr3_nt: TGTGCCAGCAGCGTGACAGGCGGCATCGATCAGCCCCAGCATTTT; cdr3_aa: CASSVTGGIDQPQHF
j_call: TRBJ2-2; v_call: TRBV2; clone_size: .; cdr3_length: 15; d_call: .; cdr3_nt: TGTGCCAGCAGTGATGGCAGCTTGAGGTCCGGGGAGCTGTTTTTT; cdr3_aa: CASSDGSLRSGELFF
j_call: TRBJ2-1; v_call: TRBV6-2/TRBV6-3; clone_size: .; cdr3_length: 11; d_call: .; cdr3_nt: TGTGCCAGCAATTACCCGGCGTCACAGTTCTTC; cdr3_aa: CASNYPASQFF
j_call: TRBJ1-5; v_call: TRBV30; clone_size: .; cdr3_length: 17; d_call: .; cdr3_nt: TGTGCCTGGAATCCCGGGAGAGGACCATATAGCAATCAGCCCCAGCATTTT; cdr3_aa: CAWNPGRGPYSNQPQHF
j_call: TRBJ1-2; v_call: TRBV11-2; clone_size: .; cdr3_length: 15; d_call: TRBD1; cdr3_nt: TGTGCCAGCAGAACTCACAGGGGGCGTAATTATGGCTACACCTTC; cdr3_aa: CASRTHRGRNYGYTF
j_call: TRBJ1-5; v_call: TRBV28; clone_size: .; cdr3_length: 15; d_call: .; cdr3_nt: TGTGCCAGCAGTTTATATCAGCAGGGGAATCAGCCCCAGCATTTT; cdr3_aa: CASSLYQQGNQPQHF
j_call: TRBJ2-3; v_call: TRBV11-2; clone_size: .; cdr3_length: 18; d_call: TRBD2; cdr3_nt: TGTGCCAGCAGCTTAGCGAGCCTAGCGGGAGAAGATGCAGATACGCAGTATTTT; cdr3_aa: CASSLASLAGEDADTQYF
j_call: TRBJ1-4; v_call: TRBV28; clone_size: .; cdr3_length: 15; d_call: .; cdr3_nt: TGTGCCAGCAACGACAGATCTGCAACTAATGAAAAACTGTTTTTT; cdr3_aa: CASNDRSATNEKLFF
j_call: TRBJ2-1; v_call: TRBV29-1; clone_size: .; cdr3_length: 14; d_call: .; cdr3_nt: TGCAGCGGGCGTCTACCCCGGGAGCGAGTAGAGCAGTTCTTC; cdr3_aa: CSGRLPRERVEQFF
j_call: TRBJ2-3; v_call: TRBV5-1; clone_size: .; cdr3_length: 16; d_call: .; cdr3_nt: TGCGCCAGCAGCCTGACCGGGAAGAGGAGTGCAGATACGCAGTATTTT; cdr3_aa: CASSLTGKRSADTQYF
j_call: TRBJ1-1; v_call: TRBV9; clone_size: .; cdr3_length: 14; d_call: .; cdr3_nt: TGTGCCAGCAGCGTAAAACCAGGGAACACTGAAGCTTTCTTT; cdr3_aa: CASSVKPGNTEAFF
j_call: TRBJ2-2; v_call: TRBV19; clone_size: .; cdr3_length: 13; d_call: TRBD1; cdr3_nt: TGTGCCAGTAGTCACAGGGGGCCCGGGGAGCTGTTTTTT; cdr3_aa: CASSHRGPGELFF
j_call: TRBJ2-3; v_call: TRBV30; clone_size: .; cdr3_length: 15; d_call: TRBD1; cdr3_nt: TGTGCCTGGAGTGTCGGACAGGGGTCGATAGATACGCAGTATTTT; cdr3_aa: CAWSVGQGSIDTQYF
j_call: TRBJ2-7; v_call: TRBV28; clone_size: once; cdr3_length: 14; d_call: .; cdr3_nt: TGTGCCAGCAGGGGGGTACAGGAGTCCTACGAGCAGTACTTC; cdr3_aa: CASRGVQESYEQYF
j_call: TRBJ2-3; v_call: TRBV25-1; clone_size: .; cdr3_length: 17; d_call: TRBD1; cdr3_nt: TGTGCCAGCAGTGAGTGGACAGGGGCAACGGGCACAGATACGCAGTATTTT; cdr3_aa: CASSEWTGATGTDTQYF
j_call: TRBJ2-7; v_call: TRBV10-3; clone_size: .; cdr3_length: 18; d_call: TRBD1; cdr3_nt: TGTGCCATCAGTGAGTCAAGGGGGTTCGGGACAGGGATTTACGAGCAGTACTTC; cdr3_aa: CAISESRGFGTGIYEQYF